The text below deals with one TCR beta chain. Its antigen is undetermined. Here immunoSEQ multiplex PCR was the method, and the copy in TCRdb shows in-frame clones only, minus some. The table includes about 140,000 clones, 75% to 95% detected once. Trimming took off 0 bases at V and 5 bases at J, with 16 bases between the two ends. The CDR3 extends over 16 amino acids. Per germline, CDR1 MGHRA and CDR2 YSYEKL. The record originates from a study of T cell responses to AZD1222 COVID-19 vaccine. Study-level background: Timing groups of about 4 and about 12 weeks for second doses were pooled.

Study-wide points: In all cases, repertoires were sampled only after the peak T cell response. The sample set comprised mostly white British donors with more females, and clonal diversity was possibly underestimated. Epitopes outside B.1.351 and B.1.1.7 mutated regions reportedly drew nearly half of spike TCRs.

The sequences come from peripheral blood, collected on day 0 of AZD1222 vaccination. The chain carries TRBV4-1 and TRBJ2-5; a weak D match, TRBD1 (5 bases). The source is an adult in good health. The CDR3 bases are TGCGCCAGCAGCCAAGAGGGGCAAAATAGAATGGAGACCCAGTACTTC. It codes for CASSQEGQNRMETQYF.